Below, 31 T cell receptor beta chains from the same sample are listed, as sequenced in a study of control samples from healthy donors and cancer patients. Only in-frame clones appear in the TCRdb table, and some are missing; sequencing was by immunoSEQ multiplex PCR. Of about 180,000 clones listed, nearly 90% are singletons. The sample consisted of blood. The receptors were gathered from a woman between 45 and 60 years old in good health.

The CDR3: CASSVGDSGQTEAFF. The CDR3 DNA is TGTGCCAGCAGCGTAGGAGACTCTGGCCAAACTGAAGCTTTCTTT. J is TRBJ1-1 and V is TRBV9; no clear D. With 0 bases removed from V and 5 bases from J, the gap between germline ends came to 14 bases. Germline assignment: CDR1 SGDLS and CDR2 YYNGEE. This CDR3 contains 15 residues.

The chain combines TRBV2 with TRBJ1-5; 9 positions agree with TRBD1. Germline loops: CDR1 SNHLY, CDR2 FYNNEI. The CDR3 covers 14 residues. The V gene end was trimmed by 8 bases and the J gene end by 4 bases; junction bases not matched to a gene: 6. Here the CDR3 DNA reads TGTGCCAGCTGCGTTGGGACAGGGAATCAGCCCCAGCATTTT. This encodes CASCVGTGNQPQHF.

The gene calls are TRBV12-3 or TRBV12-4 and TRBJ2-1; tentatively, D is TRBD1 (5 bases). Trimming took 5 bases from V and 8 from J, leaving 13 bases between them. The CDR3 is 13 residues long. CDR3 coding DNA: TGTGCCAGCAGTGCCCCCAAGGGGCATGAGCAGTTCTTC. It yields the protein CASSAPKGHEQFF.

The V and J genes are TRBV28 and TRBJ1-5; maybe TRBD1 (6 bases). The CDR3 runs 15 residues. The ends were cut back, 3 bases at V and 2 bases at J, with 11 bases in the middle. Per germline, CDR1 MDHEN and CDR2 SYDVKM. The CDR3 DNA reads as TGTGCCAGCAGTTTGCCAGGGGAAGGCAATCAGCCCCAGCATTTT. Translation: CASSLPGEGNQPQHF.

Comments on this clone: Other nucleotide sequences from this sample produce the same CDR3. The J gene is TRBJ2-1, the V gene TRBV19, with 15 nucleotides matching TRBD2. Germline assignment: CDR1 LNHDA and CDR2 SQIVND (reference sequence). The CDR3 is 14 amino acids. V gave up 8 bases and J gave up 6 bases; unmatched junction bases: 2. CDR3 sequence: CASRTSGGVNEQFF. DNA of the CDR3: TGTGCCAGTCGGACTAGCGGGGGGGTCAATGAGCAGTTCTTC.

This chain uses TRBV19 with TRBJ1-2; tentative D call: TRBD1 (5 bases). Germline V lookup: CDR1 LNHDA, CDR2 SQIVND (reference sequence). The CDR3 covers 14 residues. The germline V and J ends were trimmed by 5 bases and 3 bases, with 13 bases remaining between them. The CDR3 region has the DNA TGTGCCAGTAGTTCTTCGAGGGGTGACTATGGCTACACCTTC. Its protein product is CASSSSRGDYGYTF.

In its sample, this clone was seen a few times. The rearrangement joins TRBV5-4 to TRBJ2-7; 8 bases are shared with TRBD2. With 5 bases clipped from V and 3 bases from J, the junction kept 10 bases outside the gene matches. Germline-derived CDR1 and CDR2 are SGHNT and YYREEE (reference sequence). The CDR3 length is 15 residues. The CDR3, as DNA: TGTGCCAGCAGTATCGGAAGCGGGGGAGGCTACGAGCAGTACTTC. Translating gives CASSIGSGGGYEQYF.

The gene calls are TRBV7-9 and TRBJ2-2; TRBD2 matches at 8 bases. V dropped 1 base and J dropped 4; count of bases not matched to a gene: 5. Germline loops: CDR1 SEHNR, CDR2 FQNEAQ (reference sequence). The CDR3 length is 16 residues. The CDR3 DNA reads TGTGCCAGCAGCTTAGGAGGCGGGGGGAGCACCGGGGAGCTGTTTTTT. Translation gives CASSLGGGGSTGELFF.

The chain carries TRBV7-8 and TRBJ2-3; D unresolved. V lost 1 base to trimming and J lost 4 bases, with 3 bases between them. Per the germline V gene, CDR1 is SGHVS and CDR2 is FQNEAQ. This CDR3 has 12 residues. CDR3 sequence (DNA): TGTGCCAGCAGCTTAGTCCCAGATACGCAGTATTTT. This sequence encodes CASSLVPDTQYF.

J is TRBJ1-2 and V is TRBV6-5; 7 bases agree with TRBD1. CDR1 is MNHEY, CDR2 SVGAGI, per germline. The V segment lost 5 bases and the J segment 7 bases; nucleotides outside the gene matches: 7. The CDR3 totals 13 residues. Written as DNA, the CDR3 is TGTGCCAGCAGTAGAACAGGGGTTTCTGGCTACACCTTC. Its translation is CASSRTGVSGYTF.

The chain recombines TRBV15 with TRBJ1-2, with D hard to call. Per germline, CDR1 LNHNV and CDR2 YYDKDF (reference sequence). This CDR3 region has 14 residues. The V and J ends lost 3 bases and 4 bases respectively, with 12 bases between them. CDR3 sequence reads: CATSRATPTYGYTF. Written as DNA, the CDR3 is TGTGCCACCAGCAGGGCCACCCCCACCTATGGCTACACCTTC.

The CDR3 reads CASSYWQNTEAFF. The CDR3 coding sequence is TGCGCCAGCAGCTATTGGCAGAACACTGAAGCTTTCTTT. The chain employs TRBV5-1 and TRBJ1-1; unclear D gene. CDR1 and CDR2 from the germline V gene are SGHRS and YFSETQ. This CDR3 comprises 13 residues. Trimming shortened V by 3 bases and J by 1 base, and 7 bases separated the two germline ends.

The chain employs TRBV19 and TRBJ1-4; possible D gene TRBD1, 6 bases. This CDR3 has 14 residues. CDR1 LNHDA and CDR2 SQIVND come from the germline V gene (reference sequence). Trimming left V 5 bases short and J 3 bases short, with 10 bases between. CDR3 sequence: CASSVGQSNEKLFF. The CDR3 DNA is TGTGCCAGTAGTGTTGGACAGTCTAATGAAAAACTGTTTTTT.

This chain joins TRBV20-1 and TRBJ2-3; 10 bases map to TRBD1. V dropped 3 bases and J dropped 2; count of bases not matched to a gene: 17. The CDR3 has 19 residues. CDR1 DFQATT and CDR2 SNEGSKA come from the germline V gene (reference sequence). The CDR3 DNA is TGCAGTGCTAGTGTGGGACAGGGGACGGGGAGGGGGCTCACAGATACGCAGTATTTT. Translation: CSASVGQGTGRGLTDTQYF.

This chain uses TRBV18 with TRBJ2-7; D is possibly TRBD2 (5 bases). Trimming shortened V by 3 bases and J by 5 bases, and 20 bases separated the two germline ends. This CDR3 contains 16 residues. The germline V gene has CDR1 KGHSH and CDR2 LQKENI. The CDR3 region is CASSPMDSRTGDEQYF. The CDR3, as DNA: TGTGCCAGCTCACCCATGGACTCACGGACGGGCGACGAGCAGTACTTC. The full variable domain, with the rest looked up from reference TRBV18 and TRBJ2-7, is NAGVMQNPRHLVRRRGQEARLRCSPMKGHSHVYWYRQLPEEGLKFMVYLQKENIIDESGMPKERFSAEFPKEGPSILRIQQVVRGDSAAYFCASSPMDSRTGDEQYFGPGTRLTVT.

This rearrangement joins TRBV7-2 to TRBJ2-2; 10 bases agree with TRBD2. CDR3 length equals 18 residues. CDR1 and CDR2 (germline): SGHTA, FQGNSA. Trimming removed 3 bases from V and 6 bases from J; junction bases left unmatched: 13. CDR3 coding DNA: TGTGCCAGCAGCTTTGCCGGGACTAGCGTTCTTATCTCCGGGGAGCTGTTTTTT. Amino acids: CASSFAGTSVLISGELFF.

This chain links TRBV9 with TRBJ2-6, with 10 nucleotides matching TRBD2. V lost 3 bases and J lost 2; bases outside the gene matches: 8. Germline CDR1 and CDR2: SGDLS and YYNGEE. This CDR3 has 18 residues. The CDR3 DNA is TGTGCCAGCAGCGCTCTAGCGGGAGCTTATCCTGGGGCCAACGTCCTGACTTTC. Its translation: CASSALAGAYPGANVLTF. Full variable domain (rest looked up from reference TRBV9 and TRBJ2-6): DSGVTQTPKHLITATGQRVTLRCSPRSGDLSVYWYQQSLDQGLQFLIQYYNGEERAKGNILERFSAQQFPDLHSELNLSSLELGDSALYFCASSALAGAYPGANVLTFGAGSRLTVL.

The CDR3, as DNA: TGTGCCAGCAGCCCCCGAGGCACCCGGGTAGGCCTAAATTACAATGAGCAGTTCTTC. It specifies CASSPRGTRVGLNYNEQFF. V usage is TRBV3-1 (or the pseudogene TRBV3-2) and J usage is TRBJ2-1, with unresolved D. There are 19 residues in the CDR3. V gave up 4 bases and J gave up 4 bases, with 26 bases separating them. Germline lookup yields CDR1 LGHDT and CDR2 YNNKEL (reference sequence).

The chain employs TRBV19 and TRBJ2-7; 7 nucleotides line up with TRBD1. Germline CDR1 LNHDA, CDR2 SQIVND (reference sequence). The CDR3 contains 14 residues. The ends lost 4 bases at V and 3 bases at J; junction bases unmatched: 6. CDR3 sequence: CASSTTGYDYEQYF. CDR3 nucleotide sequence: TGTGCCAGTAGTACGACAGGGTATGACTACGAGCAGTACTTC.

The genes are TRBV15 and TRBJ1-1; D uncertain. V lost 0 bases and J lost 3, with 5 bases in between. Germline V lookup: CDR1 LNHNV, CDR2 YYDKDF (reference sequence). The CDR3 sequence is 13 residues long. In nucleotides, the CDR3 is TGTGCCACCAGCAGAGATCTCTACACTGAAGCTTTCTTT. Protein: CATSRDLYTEAFF.

CDR3 sequence: CASRSGTGGGTEAFF. CDR3 bases: TGTGCCAGCAGGTCCGGGACAGGGGGCGGGACTGAAGCTTTCTTT. The genes are TRBV28 and TRBJ1-1; 12 positions agree with TRBD1. Germline values: CDR1 MDHEN, CDR2 SYDVKM. V was pared by 6 bases and J by 5 bases, with 7 bases of the junction left unmatched. There are 15 residues in the CDR3.

This clone appeared a few times. The chain is built from TRBV6-4 and TRBJ2-3; a weak D match, TRBD2 (6 bases). Trimming left V 5 bases short and J 4 bases short, with 16 bases between. The CDR3 loop spans 15 amino acids. In germline, CDR1 is MRHNA, CDR2 SNTAGT. CDR3 bases: TGTGCCAGCAGTTTAGGAGGGGCCGGAGCAGATACGCAGTATTTT. Translating it yields CASSLGGAGADTQYF.

J is TRBJ1-3 and V is TRBV28; 7 nucleotides align to TRBD1. CDR1 is MDHEN, CDR2 SYDVKM, per germline. V shed 9 bases and J 3 bases; nucleotides not matched to a gene: 5. CDR3 length: 13 residues. The CDR3, as DNA: TGTGCCAGTAAACAGGGGAATGGAAACACCATATATTTT. Translated: CASKQGNGNTIYF.

The CDR3 here is CASRPRVGEKLFF. The CDR3, as DNA: TGTGCCAGTAGACCCAGGGTGGGCGAAAAACTGTTTTTT. The chain is built from TRBV19 and TRBJ1-4, with D maybe TRBD1 (5 bases). This CDR3 has 13 amino acids. The ends were cut back, 6 bases at V and 8 bases at J, with 13 bases in the middle. CDR1 is LNHDA, CDR2 SQIVND, per germline (reference sequence).

As for this clone: The junction shows a germline mismatch at one end, possibly a read error. The chain employs TRBV28 and TRBJ1-1, with D possibly matching TRBD1 (6 bases). The CDR3 runs to 13 residues. In germline, CDR1 is MDHEN, CDR2 SYDVKM. For the CDR3, the DNA is TGTGCCAGCAGCAGCCTCGGGACACCTAATAGGGGTTTT. This translates into CASSSLGTPNRGF.

DNA for the CDR3: TGTGCCAGCAGCCAAGTAGGGGGCAATCAGCCCCAGCATTTT. It is translated as CASSQVGGNQPQHF. The chain employs TRBV4-2 and TRBJ1-5; a weak D match, TRBD1 (5 bases). The germline V and J ends were trimmed by 1 base and 2 bases, with 6 bases remaining between them. In germline, CDR1 is LGHNA, CDR2 YNFKEQ. This CDR3 has 14 residues.

The chain uses TRBV9 and TRBJ2-1; TRBD2 agrees at 10 bases. Looked up from germline, CDR1 is SGDLS and CDR2 is YYNGEE. The CDR3 extends over 16 amino acids. V was clipped by 0 bases and J by 7 bases; unmatched bases: 7. CDR3 sequence (DNA): TGTGCCAGCAGCGTAGCCCCAGCGGGAGGGCTAAATGAGCAGTTCTTC. Its protein is CASSVAPAGGLNEQFF. Complete variable domain (other parts from reference TRBV9 and TRBJ2-1): DSGVTQTPKHLITATGQRVTLRCSPRSGDLSVYWYQQSLDQGLQFLIQYYNGEERAKGNILERFSAQQFPDLHSELNLSSLELGDSALYFCASSVAPAGGLNEQFFGPGTRLTVL.

This clone appeared a single time. V usage is TRBV6-5 and J usage is TRBJ2-4; the D gene is possibly TRBD1 (6 bases). The ends were cut back, 8 bases at V and 3 bases at J, with 11 bases in the middle. Germline V gene data show CDR1 as MNHEY and CDR2 as SVGAGI. The length of the CDR3 is 13 residues. The CDR3 sequence: CASHGQNKNIQYF. The CDR3 DNA sequence: TGTGCCAGCCATGGACAGAACAAAAACATTCAGTACTTC.

The chain links TRBV12-3 or TRBV12-4 to TRBJ1-6; D remains unclear. The CDR3 loop spans 13 amino acids. V lost 6 bases to trimming and J lost 11 bases, with 14 bases between them. Here the CDR3 DNA reads TGTGCCAGCAGCCCTGGGTATCGGGCACCCCTCCACTTT. Translated, it gives CASSPGYRAPLHF.

This sequence joins TRBV7-3 and TRBJ2-6; weak D call: TRBD2 (6 bases). CDR3 length equals 18 residues. The V gene lost 5 bases and the J gene lost 0 bases, with 17 bases spanning the gap. Germline V CDR1 and CDR2: SGHTA, FQGTGA. This chain's CDR3 is CASSLKRADYSGANVLTF. The CDR3 DNA reads TGTGCCAGCAGCCTGAAGCGGGCCGACTACTCTGGGGCCAACGTCCTGACTTTC.

The V gene is TRBV4-2, the J gene TRBJ1-3, with 11 bases matching TRBD1. After removal of 4 bases from V and 8 bases from J, the junction contained 16 bases not matched to a gene. Germline CDR1 LGHNA, CDR2 YNFKEQ. CDR3 size: 18 residues. The CDR3 sequence: CASSRKVPSPGQGDTIYF. For the CDR3, the DNA is TGTGCCAGCAGCCGAAAGGTGCCCTCTCCGGGACAGGGGGACACCATATATTTT.